The rows below give T cell receptor beta chains drawn from one sample of a study of T-cell reconstitution after alpha-beta-depleted transplantation in children. From the PCR reads, TCRdb called clonotypes with MiXCR, one entry per CDR3 protein. The table lists under 350,000 distinct CDR3 sequences, 9.9% of them singletons, with roughly a tenth in the top ten. Material: PBMCs from the stem cell graft donor, obtained from the stem cell graft. These receptors originate from a human donor who donated a stem cell graft to a child with SCID. The CDR3 runs from the conserved cysteine through the conserved F or W. Each record gives: J gene, V gene, clone size, D gene, CDR3 DNA, CDR3 protein. The D gene is left open where the match is weak. Clone size is not always given. Where it is, it says once, few, many or a class for expanded clones.

>TRBJ2-1|TRBV18|.|.
TGTGCCAGCTCCCCGGATCTCGAACGGGAGCAGTTCTTC
CASSPDLEREQFF
>TRBJ2-2|TRBV5-1|many|.
TGCGCCAGCAAATCGACGAACACCGGGGAGCTGTTTTTT
CASKSTNTGELFF
>TRBJ2-1|TRBV10-3|.|.
TGTGCCATCAGTGATGATGGGGTCGAAGCTGAGCAGTTCTTC
CAISDDGVEAEQFF
>TRBJ2-7|TRBV5-4|.|.
TGTGCCAGCAGCCCAGCACGGCAAACCTACGAGCAGTACTTC
CASSPARQTYEQYF
>TRBJ2-7|TRBV18|few|TRBD2
TGTGCCAGCTCACCACCGGGGACTAACGAGCAGTACTTC
CASSPPGTNEQYF
>TRBJ2-7|TRBV12-3/TRBV12-4|few|TRBD1
TGTGCCAGCAGTTCTGGACAGGGCGAGCAGTACTTC
CASSSGQGEQYF
>TRBJ2-3|TRBV27|many|.
TGTGCCAGCAGTTTAGCGGGCGGGATAACAGATACGCAGTATTTT
CASSLAGGITDTQYF
>TRBJ2-5|TRBV20-1|few|.
TGCAGTGGAGCGCCGGGGGCCGAAGAGACCCAGTACTTC
CSGAPGAEETQYF
>TRBJ2-7|TRBV27|.|.
TGTGCCAGCAGTTTAGAGGGGGTGTCCTCCGAGCAGTACTTC
CASSLEGVSSEQYF
>TRBJ2-3|TRBV7-3|few|TRBD2
TGTGCCAGCAGCCCTGCGGGAGGGGCGGTCACAGATACGCAGTATTTT
CASSPAGGAVTDTQYF
>TRBJ2-1|TRBV6-2/TRBV6-3|many|TRBD2
TGTGCCAGCAGTTACAAGAAAGGCGGGAGGGAGGGACTAGCGGGGGTCAATGAGCAGTTCTTC
CASSYKKGGREGLAGVNEQFF
>TRBJ1-5|TRBV10-1|.|.
TGCGCCAGCAGTGAGTCTAGCAATCAGCCCCAGCATTTT
CASSESSNQPQHF
>TRBJ1-5|TRBV9|many|.
TGTGCCAGCAGCGTAGGAGGGGGCAATCAGCCCCAGCATTTT
CASSVGGGNQPQHF
>TRBJ2-3|TRBV7-2|few|.
TGTGCCAGCAGCAGGGGGGGGCGAAGCACAGATACGCAGTATTTT
CASSRGGRSTDTQYF
>TRBJ1-2|TRBV12-3/TRBV12-4|few|.
TGTGCCAGCAGTCGAGACCCGGGCTCCCCGGGTGGCTACACCTTC
CASSRDPGSPGGYTF
>TRBJ1-4|TRBV2|.|.
TGTGCCAGCAGGGGACAACTTAATGAAAAACTGTTTTTT
CASRGQLNEKLFF
>TRBJ2-7|TRBV13|few|.
TGTGCCAGCTCGCTGGCGGGGGCAGACTACGAGCAGTACTTC
CASSLAGADYEQYF
>TRBJ2-2|TRBV20-1|many|TRBD1
TGCAGTGCTAGCCCCCCGACAGGGTCGAACACCGGGGAGCTGTTTTTT
CSASPPTGSNTGELFF
>TRBJ2-3|TRBV2|.|TRBD2
TGTGCCAGCAGTGGCCGGGGGGGGGACCACAGCACAGATACGCAGTATTTT
CASSGRGGDHSTDTQYF
>TRBJ2-3|TRBV7-2|.|.
TGTGCCAGCAGCTACGGACATTCTAACACAGATACGCAGTATTTT
CASSYGHSNTDTQYF
>TRBJ2-7|TRBV10-2|many|TRBD2
TGCGCCAGCAGCCCCTCCCTAGCGGGGGTAGTCGAGCAGTACTTC
CASSPSLAGVVEQYF
>TRBJ1-2|TRBV6-5|.|.
TGTGCCAGCAGTACCGACAGTCCCTATGGCTACACCTTC
CASSTDSPYGYTF
>TRBJ2-3|TRBV9|.|.
TGTGCCAGCAGCGCCTATGGGGCGGTCTGGGCCGATACGCAGTATTTT
CASSAYGAVWADTQYF
>TRBJ2-5|TRBV5-1|.|.
TGCGCCAGCAGCTCAAGACAGCAAGAGACCCAGTACTTC
CASSSRQQETQYF